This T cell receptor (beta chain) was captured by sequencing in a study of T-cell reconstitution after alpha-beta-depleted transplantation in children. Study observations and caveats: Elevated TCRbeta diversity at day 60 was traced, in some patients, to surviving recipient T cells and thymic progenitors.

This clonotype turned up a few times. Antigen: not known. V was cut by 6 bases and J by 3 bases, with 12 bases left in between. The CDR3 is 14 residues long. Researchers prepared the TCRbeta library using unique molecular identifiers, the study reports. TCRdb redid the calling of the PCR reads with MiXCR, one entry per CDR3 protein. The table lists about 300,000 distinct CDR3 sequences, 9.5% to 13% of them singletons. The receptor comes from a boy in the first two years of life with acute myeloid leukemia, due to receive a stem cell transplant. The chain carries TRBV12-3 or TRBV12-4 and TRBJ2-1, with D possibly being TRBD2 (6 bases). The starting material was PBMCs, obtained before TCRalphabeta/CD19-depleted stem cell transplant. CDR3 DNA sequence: TGTGCCAGCAGATTGACGGGGGTCTACAATGAGCAGTTCTTC. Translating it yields CASRLTGVYNEQFF.